This T cell receptor beta chain was retrieved from a study of blood T cell repertoires in COVID-19. Generated by immunoSEQ multiplex PCR, the TCRdb table keeps only in-frame clones and is missing some. This repertoire shows some 83,000 clones, around 80% found once; its top ten account for 21%. The source material was peripheral blood. This TCR was recovered from a human donor in a cohort sampled during active COVID-19.

The chain's CDR3 is CASSYGGETDTQYF. CDR3 in DNA: TGTGCCAGCAGTTATGGGGGCGAGACAGATACGCAGTATTTT. V and J are TRBV6-6 and TRBJ2-3; possible D gene TRBD1, 6 bases. Between the trimmed V and J ends, which lost 3 bases and 3 bases, there was a span of 10 bases. Germline assignment: CDR1 MNHNY and CDR2 SVGAGI (reference sequence). The CDR3 is made up of 14 amino acids.